The clone carrying this T cell receptor (beta chain) was counted a few times. Its specificity is unknown. Regarding time point: patch test 1, 2 weeks after DPC sensitization. Treatment noted: therapeutic diphenylcyclopropenone sensitization with weekly scalp DPC. The sample comes from a study of human T cells and chemical hapten exposure. TCRdb reanalysed the RACE reads using MiXCR and keeps one entry per CDR3 protein. Counted here are about 49,000 distinct CDR3 sequences, approximately 9.1% occurring once; the ten biggest clones make up roughly 4.4%. The CDR3 spans 14 residues. Germline V gene lookup returns CDR1 SQVTM and CDR2 ANQGSEA. Trimming cost V 3 bases and J 6 bases, with 18 bases left between them. Regarding the study as a whole: Patch test score showed a positive correlation with PT1 expanded TCR counts.

Specimen: whole blood, collected in connection with sensitization to the hapten diphenylcyclopropenone (DPC). This clonotype was sampled from a woman aged 45 to 65 with alopecia areata. Some clones in this sample may be carry-over from other donors' samples. The chain has TRBV29-1 and TRBJ2-7; D perhaps matches TRBD2 (5 bases). The CDR3 region is CSVDGSGGIGEQYF. The CDR3 nucleotides are TGCAGCGTTGATGGTTCAGGAGGAATAGGCGAGCAGTACTTC.